Listed below are T cell receptor beta chains from one sample, sequenced in a study of blood T cell repertoires in COVID-19. Repertoires were generated with immunoSEQ multiplex PCR, while TCRdb's copy carries only in-frame clones and drops some. Of roughly 150,000 clones in the sample, around 92% were seen once. The sequencing input was peripheral blood. The receptors originated from a man in his sixties with acute or convalescent COVID-19. Each CDR3 is given with its conserved first and last residue. D genes are given only for firm matches. Clone size appears in some rows only: once, few, many, or a class for an expanded clone.

D gene: -; J gene: TRBJ1-1; clone size: once; V gene: TRBV25-1; CDR3 protein: CASSEGGLWGLMREAFF; CDR3 DNA: TGTGCCAGCAGTGAAGGAGGGTTGTGGGGTTTAATGAGGGAAGCTTTCTTT
D gene: TRBD1; J gene: TRBJ1-2; clone size: -; V gene: TRBV27; CDR3 protein: CASSFRAVTGGNGYTF; CDR3 DNA: TGTGCCAGCAGTTTTAGGGCGGTGACAGGGGGTAATGGCTACACCTTC
D gene: TRBD1; J gene: TRBJ2-7; clone size: -; V gene: TRBV15; CDR3 protein: CATSRDRGLYEQYF; CDR3 DNA: TGTGCCACCAGCAGGGACAGGGGGTTATACGAGCAGTACTTC
D gene: -; J gene: TRBJ2-7; clone size: once; V gene: TRBV7-3; CDR3 protein: CASSLIHGSAYEQYF; CDR3 DNA: TGTGCCAGCAGCTTAATACACGGGTCGGCCTACGAGCAGTACTTC
D gene: -; J gene: TRBJ1-3; clone size: -; V gene: TRBV4-3; CDR3 protein: CASSQDAGAGNTIYF; CDR3 DNA: TGCGCCAGCAGCCAAGACGCGGGGGCTGGAAACACCATATATTTT
D gene: -; J gene: TRBJ2-3; clone size: -; V gene: TRBV6-5; CDR3 protein: CATSPGTFTDTQYF; CDR3 DNA: TGTGCCACCTCCCCCGGGACTTTCACAGATACGCAGTATTTT
D gene: -; J gene: TRBJ2-4; clone size: -; V gene: TRBV7-2; CDR3 protein: CASSPLSGHRAKNIQYF; CDR3 DNA: TGTGCCAGCAGCCCGTTATCGGGACACCGAGCCAAAAACATTCAGTACTTC
D gene: TRBD1; J gene: TRBJ2-5; clone size: -; V gene: TRBV28; CDR3 protein: CASRTWTGSETQYF; CDR3 DNA: TGTGCCAGCAGGACATGGACAGGGTCTGAGACCCAGTACTTC
D gene: TRBD1; J gene: TRBJ2-1; clone size: -; V gene: TRBV18; CDR3 protein: CASSRDRGGGNEQFF; CDR3 DNA: TGTGCCAGCTCCCGGGACAGAGGGGGCGGCAATGAGCAGTTCTTC
D gene: TRBD1; J gene: TRBJ2-1; clone size: -; V gene: TRBV11-1; CDR3 protein: CATTLLGGYSNEQFF; CDR3 DNA: TGTGCCACCACCCTTTTAGGGGGCTATAGCAATGAGCAGTTCTTC
D gene: -; J gene: TRBJ2-5; clone size: -; V gene: TRBV9; CDR3 protein: CASSEQEDQETQYF; CDR3 DNA: TGTGCCAGCAGCGAACAGGAAGACCAAGAGACCCAGTACTTC
D gene: TRBD2; J gene: TRBJ2-2; clone size: once; V gene: TRBV7-9; CDR3 protein: CASSLRAGGAGELFF; CDR3 DNA: TGTGCCAGCAGCTTACGCGCGGGGGGTGCCGGGGAGCTGTTTTTT
D gene: -; J gene: TRBJ1-5; clone size: few; V gene: TRBV28; CDR3 protein: CASSFRGGGNQPQHF; CDR3 DNA: TGTGCCAGCAGTTTTCGAGGAGGGGGCAATCAGCCCCAGCATTTT
D gene: TRBD1; J gene: TRBJ1-5; clone size: -; V gene: TRBV27; CDR3 protein: CASRQMTGRRNQPQHF; CDR3 DNA: TGTGCCAGCAGACAAATGACAGGGCGTCGCAATCAGCCCCAGCATTTT
D gene: -; J gene: TRBJ1-2; clone size: -; V gene: TRBV5-1; CDR3 protein: CASTPGGPNYGYTF; CDR3 DNA: TGCGCCAGCACTCCCGGGGGTCCTAACTATGGCTACACCTTC
D gene: -; J gene: TRBJ1-5; clone size: -; V gene: TRBV2; CDR3 protein: CASSETYQPQHF; CDR3 DNA: TGTGCCAGCAGTGAAACTTATCAGCCCCAGCATTTT
D gene: TRBD2; J gene: TRBJ2-1; clone size: -; V gene: TRBV9; CDR3 protein: CASSPTLAGRAMRQFF; CDR3 DNA: TGTGCCAGCAGCCCTACTCTAGCGGGGAGAGCAATGAGGCAGTTCTTC
D gene: -; J gene: TRBJ1-5; clone size: -; V gene: TRBV30; CDR3 protein: CAWSPGRGTQPQHF; CDR3 DNA: TGTGCCTGGAGCCCCGGGAGGGGGACGCAGCCCCAGCATTTT
D gene: TRBD1; J gene: TRBJ2-1; clone size: -; V gene: TRBV2; CDR3 protein: CASSGQGSYNEQFF; CDR3 DNA: TGTGCCAGCAGTGGACAGGGCTCCTACAATGAGCAGTTCTTC
D gene: -; J gene: TRBJ1-1; clone size: once; V gene: TRBV5-5; CDR3 protein: CASSFTVEAFF; CDR3 DNA: TGTGCCAGCAGCTTTACAGTTGAAGCTTTCTTT